This T cell receptor (beta chain) originates from a study of T cells of healthy individuals. This clonotype was observed at least ten times. TCRdb used MiXCR to reprocess the 5' RACE reads, holding one entry per CDR3 protein. The sample holds 40,000 to 60,000 distinct CDR3 sequences, about 15% seen once. The TCR was taken from a human donor in good health.

CDR3 in DNA: TGTGCCAGCAGCTTGGACAGCACAAATTCACCCCTCCACTTT. Amino acid sequence: CASSLDSTNSPLHF. The chain is built from TRBV5-4 and TRBJ1-6; D unresolved. The CDR3 is made up of 14 amino acids. Germline V gene data show CDR1 as SGHNT and CDR2 as YYREEE (reference sequence). V dropped 0 bases and J dropped 7 bases, with 8 bases sitting between them.